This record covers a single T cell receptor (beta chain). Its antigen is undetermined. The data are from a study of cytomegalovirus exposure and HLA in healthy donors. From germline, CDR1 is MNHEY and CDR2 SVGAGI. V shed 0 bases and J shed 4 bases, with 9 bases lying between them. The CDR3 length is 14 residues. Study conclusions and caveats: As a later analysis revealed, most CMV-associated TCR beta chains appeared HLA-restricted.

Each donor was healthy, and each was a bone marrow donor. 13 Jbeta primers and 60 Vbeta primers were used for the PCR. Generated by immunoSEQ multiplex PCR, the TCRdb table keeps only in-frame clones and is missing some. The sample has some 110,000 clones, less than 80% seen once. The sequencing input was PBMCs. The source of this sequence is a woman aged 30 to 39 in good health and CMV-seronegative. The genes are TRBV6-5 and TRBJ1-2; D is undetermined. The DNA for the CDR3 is TGTGCCAGCAGTTACTCGAGATTCGGCTATGGCTACACCTTC. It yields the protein CASSYSRFGYGYTF.